A single sample gave rise to the 11 T cell receptor beta chains below, sequenced in a study of PD-1 and CTLA-4 blockade in melanoma. Clones were read by immunoSEQ multiplex PCR, and TCRdb kept only the in-frame ones, dropping some. The sample contains about 31,000 clones, around 90% of which appear only once. The specimen was CD8+ T cells from peripheral blood, collected from a patient given anti-PD-1 treatment. The receptors originated from a human donor with melanoma.

The CDR3 reads CASSYDSGANVLTF. In DNA form, the CDR3 reads TGTGCCAGCAGTTACGACTCTGGGGCCAACGTCCTGACTTTC. The gene calls are TRBV6-2 or TRBV6-3 and TRBJ2-6; D call uncertain. The CDR3 is made up of 14 amino acids. Germline loops: CDR1 MNHEY, CDR2 SVGEGT. V was trimmed by 2 bases and J by 0 bases, leaving 2 bases between them.

The J gene is TRBJ1-6, the V gene TRBV28, with D possibly being TRBD1 (5 bases). Trimming took off 2 bases at V and 7 bases at J, with 15 bases between the two ends. The V gene's germline CDR1 is MDHEN and CDR2 SYDVKM. This CDR3 has 16 amino acids. The CDR3 sequence: CASSLIGVGANSPLHF. The CDR3 nucleotides read TGTGCCAGCAGTTTAATAGGGGTTGGGGCAAATTCACCCCTCCACTTT.

This clone was observed once. The V gene is TRBV12-3 or TRBV12-4, the J gene TRBJ2-7; a possible D gene is TRBD1 (6 bases). CDR3 length equals 13 residues. Trimming removed 5 bases from V and 9 bases from J, with 17 bases in between. CDR3 residues: CASSQDSPLGQYF. In nucleotides, the CDR3 is TGTGCCAGCAGTCAGGACAGCCCGCTCGGGCAGTACTTC.

The chain recombines TRBV28 with TRBJ2-7; possibly TRBD1 for D (5 bases). The length of the CDR3 is 10 residues. The germline gives CDR1 MDHEN, CDR2 SYDVKM. Trimming cost V 5 bases and J 8 bases, with 7 bases left between them. The CDR3 sequence: CASSRQKQYF. The CDR3 bases are TGTGCCAGCAGTCGACAGAAGCAGTACTTC.

The chain combines TRBV27 with TRBJ1-1; D unclear. The CDR3 is 16 amino acids. The germline CDR1 and CDR2 sequences are MNHEY and SMNVEV (reference sequence). V was shortened by 5 bases and J by 8 bases, with 24 bases between the two germline ends. The CDR3 sequence: CASSNPHSDGGVEAFF. CDR3 coding DNA: TGTGCCAGCAGTAACCCCCATTCGGACGGCGGGGTCGAAGCTTTCTTT.

This sequence joins TRBV6-2 or TRBV6-3 and TRBJ2-1; perhaps TRBD2 as D (5 bases). Germline assignment: CDR1 MNHEY and CDR2 SVGEGT. The CDR3 covers 14 residues. The V and J ends lost 0 bases and 5 bases respectively, with 8 bases between them. The CDR3 sequence: CASSYSSGDNEQFF. For the CDR3, the DNA is TGTGCCAGCAGTTACTCGAGCGGAGACAATGAGCAGTTCTTC.

The V and J genes are TRBV30 and TRBJ2-1, with 12 positions matching TRBD2. The CDR3 contains 18 residues. J lost 4 bases, V lost 1 base, and 11 bases had no gene match. In germline, CDR1 is GTSNPN, CDR2 SVGIG (reference sequence). The CDR3 loop is CAWSGTSGEISRYNEQFF. The CDR3 DNA reads as TGTGCCTGGAGTGGGACTAGCGGGGAAATTTCTAGGTACAATGAGCAGTTCTTC.

The rearrangement uses TRBV10-3 and TRBJ2-7; tentatively, D is TRBD1 (5 bases). CDR1 is ENHRY and CDR2 is SYGVKD in the germline V gene. The CDR3 is 15 residues long. With 3 bases removed from V and 2 bases from J, the gap between germline ends came to 14 bases. The CDR3, as DNA: TGTGCCATCAGTGAAGGCCAGGGCTCACCCTACGAGCAGTACTTC. It yields the protein CAISEGQGSPYEQYF.

The chain couples TRBV5-6 to TRBJ2-7; 7 nucleotides line up with TRBD2. J was trimmed by 2 bases and V by 4 bases; bases with no gene match: 3. The CDR3 has 13 residues. The germline CDR1 and CDR2 sequences are SGHDT and YYEEEE. The CDR3 protein is CASSPGGPYEQYF. CDR3 DNA sequence: TGTGCCAGCAGCCCGGGAGGTCCCTACGAGCAGTACTTC.

The J gene is TRBJ1-4, the V gene TRBV19; D is unresolved. This CDR3 is 15 amino acids long. Trimming took 8 bases from V and 8 from J, leaving 21 bases between them. Germline V CDR1 and CDR2: LNHDA, SQIVND (reference sequence). CDR3 sequence: CASEPSRSIGEKLFF. The CDR3 DNA sequence: TGTGCCAGTGAACCGTCCCGTTCTATAGGGGAAAAACTGTTTTTT.

This chain connects TRBV4-3 to TRBJ2-3; 13 bases are shared with TRBD2. CDR3 length: 22 residues. The trim removed 3 bases at V and 2 bases at J, leaving 20 bases unmatched. Germline CDR1 LGHNA, CDR2 YSLEER. CDR3 coding DNA: TGCGCCAGCAGCCAGCTCGGGGAGGGACTAGCGGGGCTCAGCCATTTCACAGATACGCAGTATTTT. This encodes CASSQLGEGLAGLSHFTDTQYF.